Sequencing of this T cell receptor (beta chain) was carried out in a study of blood T cell repertoires in COVID-19. For the study at large: COVID-19 samples from acute and convalescent phases originated in the United States, Italy and Spain. T cells, B-cell-depleted T cells, or PBMCs supplied cDNA or gDNA.

Original data processing: Estimation of nucleated cell counts relied on the amplification of reference gene primers. Using immunoSEQ multiplex PCR, the repertoire was profiled, and TCRdb retains in-frame clones only, with some absent. V and J calls plus clone size are reproduced from that table; the DNA served to infer D and trimming. The table includes roughly 350,000 clones, 80% to 90% detected once. The junction had 17 bases not matched to a gene; V was cut back by 4 bases and J by 11 bases. CDR3 size: 16 residues. Germline loops: CDR1 GTSNPN, CDR2 SVGIG (reference sequence). The chain couples TRBV30 to TRBJ1-1, with 12 bases that match TRBD1. The TCR sequence derives from a woman in her twenties or thirties with COVID-19, enrolled during active disease. Material: peripheral blood. The CDR3 spells CAWTTPQPGQGATAFF. CDR3 sequence (DNA): TGTGCCTGGACAACGCCGCAGCCGGGACAGGGGGCCACTGCTTTCTTT.